The present entry profiles one TCR beta chain with its context. As handled by the study authors: For nucleated cells, counts were estimated from reference gene primer amplification. Generated by immunoSEQ multiplex PCR, the TCRdb table keeps only in-frame clones and is missing some. V, J and clone size were drawn from that table, and D and trimming were deduced from the DNA. The data hold 20,000 or so clones, with 75% to 90% observed a single time. This entry belongs to a study of blood T cell repertoires in COVID-19. Study overall: COVID-19 samples from acute and convalescent phases originated in the United States, Italy and Spain. PBMCs, B-cell-depleted T cells, or T cells were the source of the cDNA or gDNA that made up the material.

V lost 2 bases to trimming and J lost 7 bases; unmatched junction nucleotides: 9. The CDR3 consists of 16 residues. Germline CDR1 is SGHNT and CDR2 is YENEEA. The source material was peripheral blood. The receptor comes from a human donor with acute or convalescent COVID-19. The donor label of this sample is uncertain. This rearrangement joins TRBV11-3 to TRBJ2-1; 9 bases map to TRBD2. The CDR3 DNA sequence: TGTGCCAGCAGCTTATATGGCGGGAGGGCCGGGAATGAGCAGTTCTTC. This codes for CASSLYGGRAGNEQFF.